The 19 T cell receptor beta chains given below trace back to one sample, sequenced in a study of post-analysis software for immune sequencing data (dated by TCRdb to the mid-2010s). For these receptors, no antigen is known. What the research found in general, with its limitations: Four or five TRBV segments, including TRBV5-6, TRBV5-1 and TRBV20-1, were significantly more frequent in patients than controls.

The library came from PCR. Reads for this sample came from an Illumina HiSeq 2500. To reduce PCR and sequencing biases, unique molecular identifiers were incorporated into the TCR beta cDNA libraries. The raw public reads went through TCRdb reprocessing: fastp at Q25, MiXCR clone calling, in-frame beta chains kept. Rows are combined by CDR3 protein, so each entry shows the most common genes and DNA. Within this sample are fewer than 600,000 distinct CDR3 sequences, with 45% of them counted one time only. The ten largest clones capture roughly 12% of the sample. Sequencing was carried out using blood. These TCRs come from a girl between 5 and 17 years old with multiple sclerosis.

The chain is built from TRBV5-1 and TRBJ2-1; 9 bases match TRBD2. Germline values: CDR1 SGHRS, CDR2 YFSETQ. The V gene end was trimmed by 0 bases and the J gene end by 8 bases; junction bases not matched to a gene: 6. CDR3 size: 15 residues. The CDR3 DNA reads TGCGCCAGCAGCTTGGGGGCGGGAGGGCCCTATGAGCAGTTCTTC. Its translation: CASSLGAGGPYEQFF.

This chain links TRBV5-1 with TRBJ1-4; no definite D call. Germline CDR1 and CDR2: SGHRS and YFSETQ. This CDR3 is 12 amino acids long. Trimming shortened V by 7 bases and J by 6 bases, and 10 bases separated the two germline ends. The CDR3 protein is CASSQPDEKLFF. For the CDR3, the DNA is TGCGCCAGCTCACAACCGGATGAAAAACTGTTTTTT.

This chain uses TRBV6-5 with TRBJ2-3; perhaps TRBD1 as D (6 bases). Trimming took 8 bases from V and 4 from J, leaving 16 bases between them. Germline CDR1 and CDR2: MNHEY and SVGAGI. The CDR3 covers 14 residues. Here the CDR3 DNA reads TGTGCCAGCGGGTCAACAGGGAACGCAGATACGCAGTATTTT. Its protein product is CASGSTGNADTQYF.

This clonotype was recorded once. V gene TRBV28 combines with J gene TRBJ2-7; no clear D gene. V lost 6 bases, J lost 2 bases, and 14 bases lay in between. In germline, CDR1 is MDHEN, CDR2 SYDVKM. This CDR3 has 14 residues. For the CDR3, the DNA is TGTGCCAGCAGCGACGCTGACCGGGCCTACGAGCAGTACTTC. Translated: CASSDADRAYEQYF. Looking up the rest from reference TRBV28 and TRBJ2-7 gives the full variable domain: DVKVTQSSRYLVKRTGEKVFLECVQDMDHENMFWYRQDPGLGLRLIYFSYDVKMKEKGDIPEGYSVSREKKERFSLILESASTNQTSMYLCASSDADRAYEQYFGPGTRLTVT.

This clonotype was counted many times. The CDR3 sequence is CASSLAAGGLTDTQYF. Here the CDR3 DNA reads TGTGCCAGCAGTTTAGCAGCGGGAGGTCTCACAGATACGCAGTATTTT. V gene TRBV12-3 or TRBV12-4 combines with J gene TRBJ2-3; 9 bases agree with TRBD2. Trimming cost V 0 bases and J 2 bases; bases outside gene matches: 3. CDR3 length: 16 residues.

This clonotype has more than one count but fewer than ten. V and J are TRBV28 and TRBJ1-1; 10 nucleotides agree with TRBD1. V trimming: 8 bases; J trimming: 6 bases; junction bases outside the gene matches: 12. The germline V gene encodes CDR1 MDHEN and CDR2 SYDVKM. The CDR3 is made up of 15 amino acids. The CDR3 region has the DNA TGTGCCAGCCTCAAAATCGGACAGGGGGGCCCTGAAGCTTTCTTT. It codes for CASLKIGQGGPEAFF.

V usage is TRBV18 and J usage is TRBJ2-5; maybe TRBD1 (6 bases). In germline, CDR1 is KGHSH, CDR2 LQKENI. Trimming took 2 bases from V and 5 from J, leaving 9 bases between them. The CDR3 sequence is 13 residues long. The CDR3 is CASSPTDRETQYF. The CDR3 nucleotides read TGTGCCAGCTCACCAACCGACAGGGAGACCCAGTACTTC.

This clonotype was picked up a small number of times. The V gene is TRBV10-2, the J gene TRBJ2-7; 9 bases are a match to TRBD2. Per the germline V gene, CDR1 is WSHSY and CDR2 is SAAADI. After removal of 6 bases from V and 2 bases from J, the junction contained 8 bases not matched to a gene. There are 15 residues in the CDR3. CDR3 DNA: TGCGCCAGCAGCGGTGGCGCTAGCGGGGCCTACGAGCAGTACTTC. Translated, it gives CASSGGASGAYEQYF.

The chain joins TRBV10-2 to TRBJ1-1, with 7 bases aligning to TRBD1. The germline CDR1 and CDR2 sequences are WSHSY and SAAADI. The CDR3 totals 13 residues. The V segment lost 9 bases and the J segment 5 bases; nucleotides outside the gene matches: 9. The chain's CDR3 is CARRNRGETEAFF. Written as DNA, the CDR3 is TGCGCCAGGAGAAACAGGGGTGAAACTGAAGCTTTCTTT.

V gene TRBV20-1 combines with J gene TRBJ2-1; tentatively, D is TRBD2 (6 bases). V was clipped by 1 base and J by 2 bases, with 15 bases between them. The CDR3 is 16 amino acids. The germline gives CDR1 DFQATT, CDR2 SNEGSKA (reference sequence). The CDR3 DNA reads as TGCAGTGCTAGAGCCGGGGGACGCATGCCCTACAATGAGCAGTTCTTC. Its translation: CSARAGGRMPYNEQFF.

This clonotype was picked up many times. The chain employs TRBV20-1 and TRBJ2-7; the match to TRBD2 covers 11 bases. The V and J ends lost 3 bases and 2 bases, in that order; junction bases with no gene match: 9. Germline V gives CDR1 DFQATT, CDR2 SNEGSKA (reference sequence). The CDR3 sequence is 16 residues long. In nucleotides, the CDR3 is TGCAGTGCTAGTAATCGACTAGCGGGATTCACCTACGAGCAGTACTTC. Translated: CSASNRLAGFTYEQYF.

In its sample, this clonotype was seen a few times. The chain has TRBV20-1 and TRBJ2-1, with D hard to call. CDR1 and CDR2 (germline): DFQATT, SNEGSKA (reference sequence). The V gene lost 1 base and the J gene lost 8 bases, with 12 bases spanning the gap. The CDR3 is 13 residues long. The CDR3 DNA reads TGCAGTGCTAGAGTCCCATACAAGGATGAGCAGTTCTTC. Translated: CSARVPYKDEQFF.

This clonotype has a handful of counts. This rearrangement joins TRBV7-2 to TRBJ1-5; the D is unclear. Germline loops: CDR1 SGHTA, CDR2 FQGNSA. Trimming removed 1 base from V and 6 bases from J, with 7 bases in between. The CDR3 contains 13 residues. Here the CDR3 reads CASSLDQIQPQHF. The CDR3 coding sequence is TGTGCCAGCAGCTTAGATCAGATTCAGCCCCAGCATTTT. Based on the CDR3 plus reference TRBV7-2 and TRBJ1-5, the full variable domain is GAGVSQSPSNKVTEKGKDVELRCDPISGHTALYWYRQSLGQGLEFLIYFQGNSAPDKSGLPSDRFSAERTGGSVSTLTIQRTQQEDSAVYLCASSLDQIQPQHFGDGTRLSIL.

The gene calls are TRBV5-1 and TRBJ2-1, with 10 bases fitting TRBD2. The CDR3 contains 16 residues. Germline lookup yields CDR1 SGHRS and CDR2 YFSETQ. With 5 bases clipped from V and 0 bases from J, the junction kept 5 bases outside the gene matches. CDR3 DNA sequence: TGCGCCAGCAGGGAATTAGCGGGGGGCTCCTACAATGAGCAGTTCTTC. Its translation is CASRELAGGSYNEQFF.

J is TRBJ2-1 and V is TRBV24-1; D is ambiguous. From germline, CDR1 is KGHDR and CDR2 SFDVKD. Trimming took 4 bases from V and 8 from J, leaving 14 bases between them. The CDR3 has 14 amino acids. In DNA form, the CDR3 reads TGTGCCACCAGTGACTTGAAAGACATAGATGAGCAGTTCTTC. It encodes CATSDLKDIDEQFF.

The chain joins TRBV20-1 to TRBJ2-3, with TRBD2 matching 14 bases. The CDR3 length is 16 residues. Germline assignment: CDR1 DFQATT and CDR2 SNEGSKA (reference sequence). The junction had 4 bases not matched to a gene; V was cut back by 3 bases and J by 2 bases. CDR3 DNA sequence: TGCAGTGCTAGGGGGACTAGCGGGAGAGACACAGATACGCAGTATTTT. Translation: CSARGTSGRDTDTQYF.

The V gene is TRBV6-4, the J gene TRBJ2-7; 11 bases map to TRBD2. Germline V gives CDR1 MRHNA, CDR2 SNTAGT. The CDR3 loop spans 16 amino acids. V was clipped by 6 bases and J by 0 bases; unmatched bases: 7. DNA for the CDR3: TGTGCCAGCAGGGGAGAGACTAGCGGGAACTCCTACGAGCAGTACTTC. This codes for CASRGETSGNSYEQYF.

The V gene is TRBV7-2, the J gene TRBJ1-2; D uncertain. Germline loops: CDR1 SGHTA, CDR2 FQGNSA. The length of the CDR3 is 14 residues. Deletions cut 4 bases from V and 3 bases from J, with 12 bases between. The CDR3 coding sequence is TGTGCCAGCAGCTCCCCGAGTACGGACTATGGCTACACCTTC. This gives the protein CASSSPSTDYGYTF.

The chain employs TRBV7-8 and TRBJ2-3, with 7 bases lining up with TRBD2. The junction had 7 bases not matched to a gene; V was cut back by 5 bases and J by 2 bases. Germline CDR1 SGHVS, CDR2 FQNEAQ. The CDR3 sequence is 15 residues long. This CDR3 is CASSPAGGNTDTQYF. CDR3 coding DNA: TGTGCCAGCAGCCCCGCCGGGGGGAACACAGATACGCAGTATTTT.